The 17 T cell receptor beta chains below all came from one sample that was sequenced in a study of blood T cell repertoires in COVID-19 (TCRdb year 2020). The library was produced with the immunoSEQ multiplex PCR assay. The table was pulled from immuneACCESS by TCRdb, which kept in-frame rearrangements only. Such tables lose some clones; where checked, under half of the loss comes from unresolved V genes, and the rest has no known cause. This sample holds 50,000 to 75,000 clones; more than 85% were observed only once. The ten top clones hold less than 6.5% of the sample. Sequenced sample: peripheral blood. The receptors were gathered from a man older than 75 in a cohort sampled during active COVID-19.

This CDR3 is CASSLIAGGGYTF. The CDR3 DNA is TGTGCCAGCAGTTTAATCGCAGGGGGAGGCTACACCTTC. J is TRBJ1-2 and V is TRBV27, with TRBD1 identical over 7 bases. CDR3 length: 13 amino acids. Germline loops: CDR1 MNHEY, CDR2 SMNVEV (reference sequence). Losses at the gene ends were 2 bases for V and 8 bases for J; bases not matched to a gene: 5.

The gene calls are TRBV4-3 and TRBJ2-7; D is uncertain. Trimming stripped 0 bases from V and 3 bases from J, with 12 bases between. Germline CDR1 LGHNA, CDR2 YSLEER. The CDR3 has 15 amino acids. The CDR3 DNA follows: TGCGCCAGCAGCCAAGAGGTACAGCAAATCTACGAGCAGTACTTC. This translates into CASSQEVQQIYEQYF.

The chain couples TRBV9 to TRBJ2-5; 10 bases line up with TRBD2. V dropped 0 bases and J dropped 4; count of bases not matched to a gene: 3. Germline loops: CDR1 SGDLS, CDR2 YYNGEE. There are 15 residues in the CDR3. This CDR3 reads CASSVASGRGETQYF. CDR3 DNA: TGTGCCAGCAGCGTAGCTAGCGGGAGAGGAGAGACCCAGTACTTC.

CDR3 protein: CASSLRPPGETEAFF. CDR3 nucleotides: TGTGCCAGCAGTCTCAGGCCACCAGGGGAGACTGAAGCTTTCTTT. J is TRBJ1-1 and V is TRBV7-8, with D possibly matching TRBD1 (6 bases). The CDR3 covers 15 residues. The V and J ends lost 6 bases and 5 bases respectively, with 19 bases between them. Germline V gives CDR1 SGHVS, CDR2 FQNEAQ.

The chain employs TRBV7-8 and TRBJ1-1, with D possibly TRBD1 on 5 matching bases. From germline, CDR1 is SGHVS and CDR2 FQNEAQ. The ends were cut back, 1 base at V and 7 bases at J, with 10 bases in the middle. This CDR3 has 13 amino acids. The CDR3 DNA sequence: TGTGCCAGCAGCTTAGGGACAATTAGTGAAGCTTTCTTT. As protein: CASSLGTISEAFF.

In this sample, this clone turned up once. The DNA for the CDR3 is TGTGCCAGCAGTTTTGGTAGGGGGCGGTATGGCTACACCTTC. This codes for CASSFGRGRYGYTF. The chain carries TRBV6-5 and TRBJ1-2; 7 bases agree with TRBD1. This CDR3 is 14 amino acids long. The V gene end was trimmed by 4 bases and the J gene end by 5 bases; junction bases not matched to a gene: 7. Germline values: CDR1 MNHEY, CDR2 SVGAGI.

This chain links TRBV30 with TRBJ2-7; the D gene is possibly TRBD1 (6 bases). Trimming stripped 2 bases from V and 5 bases from J, with 13 bases between. The CDR3 is 13 amino acids. Germline V gives CDR1 GTSNPN, CDR2 SVGIG (reference sequence). CDR3 residues: CAWSSQGHNEQYF. The CDR3 bases are TGTGCCTGGAGTTCGCAGGGGCACAACGAGCAGTACTTC.

This CDR3 is CASSLQSITDTQYF. Here the CDR3 DNA reads TGTGCCAGTAGTTTACAGTCCATCACAGATACGCAGTATTTT. The J gene is TRBJ2-3, the V gene TRBV19; no firm D call. The germline gives CDR1 LNHDA, CDR2 SQIVND (reference sequence). The V and J ends lost 5 bases and 2 bases respectively, with 11 bases between them. CDR3 length equals 14 residues.

This clone is a singleton in its sample. The chain recombines TRBV19 with TRBJ1-4; the match to TRBD1 covers 10 bases. The germline CDR1 and CDR2 sequences are LNHDA and SQIVND (reference sequence). V lost 2 bases, J lost 8 bases, and 5 bases stayed unmatched. The CDR3 contains 15 residues. The CDR3 protein is CASSISGQGGEKLFF. CDR3 bases: TGTGCCAGTAGTATAAGTGGACAGGGGGGCGAAAAACTGTTTTTT.

The chain joins TRBV2 to TRBJ1-2; D gene unclear. V lost 2 bases and J 7 bases, leaving 11 bases between the germline ends. Per the germline V gene, CDR1 is SNHLY and CDR2 is FYNNEI. The CDR3 is 13 residues long. The CDR3 DNA sequence: TGTGCCAGCAGTGAACTGTTTATCGGTGGCTACACCTTC. Its protein is CASSELFIGGYTF.

V gene TRBV1 combines with J gene TRBJ1-3; the table names TRBD1, a call not compared with the DNA. TRBV1 is a pseudogene locus. This CDR3 is 18 amino acids long. CDR3 in DNA: TGCACCAGCAGCCAAGATCAGAGGCAGGGGGCAGGTGGAAACACCATATATTTT. It translates to CTSSQDQRQGAGGNTIYF.

This sequence joins TRBV5-1 and TRBJ1-3; a weak D match, TRBD1 (6 bases). The germline CDR1 and CDR2 sequences are SGHRS and YFSETQ. The CDR3 extends over 14 amino acids. V dropped 2 bases and J dropped 4 bases, with 10 bases sitting between them. The CDR3 sequence is CASSLEQGGNTIYF. CDR3 DNA: TGCGCCAGCAGCTTAGAACAGGGAGGAAACACCATATATTTT.

The chain combines TRBV3-1 (or the pseudogene TRBV3-2) with TRBJ1-2; TRBD1 matches 7 bases. With 1 base clipped from V and 5 bases from J, the junction kept 4 bases outside the gene matches. CDR1 and CDR2 (germline): LGHDT, YNNKEL (reference sequence). This CDR3 contains 14 residues. The CDR3 DNA is TGTGCCAGCAGCCAAGGGACAGGTCCTTATGGCTACACCTTC. Translating it yields CASSQGTGPYGYTF.

This chain connects TRBV30 to TRBJ1-2; D may be TRBD1 (6 bases). Trimming left V 2 bases short and J 7 bases short, with 11 bases between. CDR3 size: 12 residues. Germline CDR1 is GTSNPN and CDR2 is SVGIG (reference sequence). The CDR3 loop is CAWSKGVGGYTF. CDR3 DNA sequence: TGTGCCTGGAGTAAGGGGGTGGGTGGCTACACCTTC.

The chain recombines TRBV10-3 with TRBJ2-7; the D gene is possibly TRBD2 (7 bases). There are 13 residues in the CDR3. The germline V and J ends were trimmed by 8 bases and 2 bases, with 13 bases remaining between them. The V gene's germline CDR1 is ENHRY and CDR2 SYGVKD. CDR3 amino acids: CAILGGGAYEQYF. CDR3 in DNA: TGTGCCATCCTGGGGGGGGGCGCCTACGAGCAGTACTTC.

The chain carries TRBV6-6 and TRBJ2-1, with TRBD2 as a possible D gene (6 bases). The CDR3 spans 11 residues. Germline V lookup: CDR1 MNHNY, CDR2 SVGAGI (reference sequence). Trimming shortened V by 6 bases and J by 8 bases, and 8 bases separated the two germline ends. This chain's CDR3 is CASSRGDEQFF. CDR3 in DNA: TGTGCCAGCAGCCGCGGGGATGAGCAGTTCTTC.

The chain links TRBV4-3 to TRBJ1-2; 8 bases map to TRBD1. The CDR3 covers 15 residues. After removal of 1 base from V and 5 bases from J, the junction contained 6 bases not matched to a gene. Per germline, CDR1 LGHNA and CDR2 YSLEER. CDR3 region: CASSQARQGAYGYTF. CDR3 coding DNA: TGCGCCAGCAGCCAAGCGCGGCAGGGGGCGTATGGCTACACCTTC.